This T cell receptor beta chain was obtained from a study of T cells in Graves' hyperthyroidism and ophthalmopathy. Study-level findings and limits: Most clonotypes expanded in the thyroid (above 0.001) were also present in blood.

This clonotype was recorded at least ten times. Its matching antigen is unknown. Trimming removed 5 bases from V and 5 bases from J, with 15 bases in between. Germline values: CDR1 SQVTM, CDR2 ANQGSEA. This CDR3 has 13 residues. TCR beta CDR3 regions were amplified from RNA transcripts. HTBI primers drove first-round RT-PCR of the TCR CDR3. TCRdb recomputed calls from the multiplex PCR reads with MiXCR, one row per CDR3 protein. The data hold approximately 700,000 distinct CDR3 sequences, with just under 45% observed a single time. This clonotype was sampled from an adult man with Graves' disease, either hyperthyroidism or ophthalmopathy (not recorded which). The chain recombines TRBV29-1 with TRBJ2-5; D assignment may be TRBD1 or TRBD2 (5 bases each). The sequenced sample was peripheral blood or thyroid tissue (not recorded which). This CDR3 reads CSVRSGTAETQYF. CDR3 nucleotides: TGCAGCGTTCGATCGGGGACCGCCGAGACCCAGTACTTC.